This T cell receptor (beta chain) was sequenced in a study of OX40 agonist ivuxolimab in advanced cancers. On the study more broadly: Patient treatment consisted of intravenous ivuxolimab administration every 2 weeks at 0.01 to 10 mg/kg.

This table comes from immunoSEQ multiplex PCR, and its TCRdb copy is limited to in-frame clones, with some not included. This table has 35,000 to 55,000 clones, more than 70% appearing once. Germline V gives CDR1 SGHTA, CDR2 FQGNSA. The CDR3 extends over 14 amino acids. Trimming stripped 4 bases from V and 4 bases from J, with 13 bases between. Patients with a history of autoimmune disease or on systemic immunosuppression were excluded. The sequence derives from an adult with an advanced solid tumor such as melanoma, head and neck, liver or kidney cancer. The chain joins TRBV7-2 to TRBJ1-1; unclear D gene. The sample in question was CD4+ or CD8+ T cells sorted from blood, obtained in a trial of the OX40 agonist ivuxolimab. For the CDR3, the DNA is TGTGCCAGCAGCTCCGATCCTGTTCGCACTGAAGCTTTCTTT. It yields the protein CASSSDPVRTEAFF.